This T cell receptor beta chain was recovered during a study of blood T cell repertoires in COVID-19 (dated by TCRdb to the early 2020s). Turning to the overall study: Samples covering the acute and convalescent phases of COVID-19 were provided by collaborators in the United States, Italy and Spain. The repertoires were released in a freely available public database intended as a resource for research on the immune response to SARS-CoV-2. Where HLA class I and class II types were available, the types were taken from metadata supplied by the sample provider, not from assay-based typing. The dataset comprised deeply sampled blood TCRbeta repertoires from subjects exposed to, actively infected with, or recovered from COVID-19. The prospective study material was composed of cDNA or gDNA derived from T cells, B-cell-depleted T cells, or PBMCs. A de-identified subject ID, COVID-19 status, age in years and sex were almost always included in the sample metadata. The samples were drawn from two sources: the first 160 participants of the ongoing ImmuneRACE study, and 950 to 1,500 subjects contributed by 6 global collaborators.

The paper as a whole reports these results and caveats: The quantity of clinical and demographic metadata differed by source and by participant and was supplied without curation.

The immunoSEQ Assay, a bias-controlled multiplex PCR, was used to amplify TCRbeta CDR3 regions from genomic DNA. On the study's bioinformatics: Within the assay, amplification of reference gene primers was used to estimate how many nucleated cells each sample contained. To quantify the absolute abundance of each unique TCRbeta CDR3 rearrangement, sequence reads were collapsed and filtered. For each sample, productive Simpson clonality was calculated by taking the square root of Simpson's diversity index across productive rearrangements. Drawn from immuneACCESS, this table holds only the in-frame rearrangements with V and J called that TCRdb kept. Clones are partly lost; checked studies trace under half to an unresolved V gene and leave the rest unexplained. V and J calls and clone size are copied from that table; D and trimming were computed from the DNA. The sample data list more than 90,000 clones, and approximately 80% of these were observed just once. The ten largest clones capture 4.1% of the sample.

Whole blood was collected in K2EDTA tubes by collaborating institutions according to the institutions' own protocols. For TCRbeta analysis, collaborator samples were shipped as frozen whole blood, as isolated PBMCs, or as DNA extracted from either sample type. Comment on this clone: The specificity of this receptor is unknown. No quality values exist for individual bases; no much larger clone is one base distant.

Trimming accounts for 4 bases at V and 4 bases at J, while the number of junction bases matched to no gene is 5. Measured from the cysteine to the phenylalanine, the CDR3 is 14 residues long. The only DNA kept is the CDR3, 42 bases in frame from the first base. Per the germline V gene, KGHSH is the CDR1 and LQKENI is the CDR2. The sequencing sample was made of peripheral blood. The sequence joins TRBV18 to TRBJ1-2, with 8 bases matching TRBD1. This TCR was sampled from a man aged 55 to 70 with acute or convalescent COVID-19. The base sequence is TGTGCCAGCTCACTTAGACAGGGGCCCTATGGCTACACCTTC. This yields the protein CASSLRQGPYGYTF.